Listed below are T cell receptor beta chains from one sample, sequenced in a study of T cell changes during pregnancy in multiple sclerosis. Only in-frame clones appear in the TCRdb table, and some are missing; sequencing was by immunoSEQ multiplex PCR. The table shows tens of thousands of clones, with about 90% occurring only once. Sequenced here: peripheral blood, sampled in the first trimester of pregnancy. The receptor source for this set is a female donor with multiple sclerosis, enrolled in a pregnancy study. Both conserved end residues are part of each CDR3. D genes are given only for firm matches. Only some rows state a clone size, as once, few, many or a class for expanded clones.

clone_size: NA
j_call: TRBJ2-2
v_call: TRBV2
d_call: NA
cdr3_aa: CASSPGSGSNTGELFF
cdr3_nt: TGTGCCAGCAGCCCCGGCAGCGGATCGAACACCGGGGAGCTGTTTTTT

clone_size: once
j_call: TRBJ2-3
v_call: TRBV6-6
d_call: TRBD2
cdr3_aa: CASSLTSGRRDTQYF
cdr3_nt: TGTGCCAGCAGCCTTACTAGCGGGAGGAGAGATACGCAGTATTTT

clone_size: NA
j_call: TRBJ1-4
v_call: TRBV19
d_call: TRBD1
cdr3_aa: CASSGDRSGLGKLFF
cdr3_nt: TGTGCCAGTAGTGGGGACAGGTCGGGATTGGGAAAACTGTTTTTT

clone_size: NA
j_call: TRBJ1-1
v_call: TRBV29-1
d_call: TRBD1
cdr3_aa: CSVEDRDTEAFF
cdr3_nt: TGCAGCGTCGAGGACAGGGATACTGAAGCTTTCTTT

clone_size: NA
j_call: TRBJ2-7
v_call: TRBV5-1
d_call: TRBD1
cdr3_aa: CASRLIPGTGRYEQYF
cdr3_nt: TGCGCCAGCAGGCTGATACCCGGGACAGGTCGCTACGAGCAGTACTTC

clone_size: NA
j_call: TRBJ2-5
v_call: TRBV7-6
d_call: NA
cdr3_aa: CASSPGPGKVHQETQYF
cdr3_nt: TGTGCCAGCAGCCCCGGCCCGGGTAAGGTCCACCAAGAGACCCAGTACTTC

clone_size: NA
j_call: TRBJ2-7
v_call: TRBV13
d_call: TRBD1
cdr3_aa: CASSHRGLWEQYF
cdr3_nt: TGTGCCAGCAGCCACAGGGGGCTGTGGGAGCAGTACTTC

clone_size: NA
j_call: TRBJ1-5
v_call: TRBV5-6
d_call: NA
cdr3_aa: CASSSRRGGQPQHF
cdr3_nt: TGTGCCAGCAGCTCACGACGGGGGGGCCAGCCCCAGCATTTT

clone_size: NA
j_call: TRBJ2-1
v_call: TRBV7-2
d_call: TRBD2
cdr3_aa: CASSPLRRGLAWNEQFF
cdr3_nt: TGTGCCAGCAGCCCCCTTAGACGGGGACTAGCCTGGAATGAGCAGTTCTTC

clone_size: NA
j_call: TRBJ2-7
v_call: TRBV6-5
d_call: TRBD1
cdr3_aa: CASSTDRSSYEQYF
cdr3_nt: TGTGCCAGCAGCACGGACAGGAGCTCCTACGAGCAGTACTTC

clone_size: NA
j_call: TRBJ2-3
v_call: TRBV15
d_call: TRBD2
cdr3_aa: CATSRGTSGSIDTQYF
cdr3_nt: TGTGCCACCAGCAGAGGGACTAGCGGGAGTATAGATACGCAGTATTTT

clone_size: NA
j_call: TRBJ1-1
v_call: TRBV9
d_call: TRBD1
cdr3_aa: CASSVARTGENTEAFF
cdr3_nt: TGTGCCAGCAGCGTAGCACGGACAGGTGAGAACACTGAAGCTTTCTTT

clone_size: NA
j_call: TRBJ2-5
v_call: TRBV6-6
d_call: TRBD1
cdr3_aa: CASSYFEGGVGTQYF
cdr3_nt: TGTGCCAGCAGTTACTTCGAAGGGGGCGTCGGGACCCAGTACTTC

clone_size: NA
j_call: TRBJ2-7
v_call: TRBV7-9
d_call: NA
cdr3_aa: CASSLAQDYEQYF
cdr3_nt: TGTGCCAGCAGCTTAGCGCAGGACTACGAGCAGTACTTC

clone_size: NA
j_call: TRBJ2-3
v_call: TRBV11-2
d_call: TRBD1
cdr3_aa: CASSPRDRGSKDTQYF
cdr3_nt: TGTGCCAGCAGCCCGAGGGACAGGGGGAGTAAAGATACGCAGTATTTT

clone_size: NA
j_call: TRBJ2-1
v_call: TRBV19
d_call: TRBD2
cdr3_aa: CASSITGTSLNEQFF
cdr3_nt: TGTGCCAGTAGTATAACCGGGACTAGTTTGAATGAGCAGTTCTTC

clone_size: NA
j_call: TRBJ2-2
v_call: TRBV29-1
d_call: TRBD2
cdr3_aa: CSVKREGRTGELFF
cdr3_nt: TGCAGCGTTAAGCGGGAGGGCCGAACCGGGGAGCTGTTTTTT

clone_size: NA
j_call: TRBJ2-6
v_call: TRBV19
d_call: TRBD2
cdr3_aa: CASSTIPGGTGANVLTF
cdr3_nt: TGTGCCAGTAGTACGATTCCGGGGGGGACTGGGGCCAACGTCCTGACTTTC

clone_size: NA
j_call: TRBJ1-4
v_call: TRBV28
d_call: NA
cdr3_aa: CASSGRRVTNEKLFF
cdr3_nt: TGTGCCAGCAGTGGTCGCAGGGTGACTAATGAAAAACTGTTTTTT

clone_size: NA
j_call: TRBJ2-7
v_call: TRBV7-9
d_call: TRBD1
cdr3_aa: CASSPRDSDYEQYF
cdr3_nt: TGTGCCAGCAGCCCCCGGGACAGCGATTACGAGCAGTACTTC

clone_size: NA
j_call: TRBJ1-2
v_call: TRBV7-9
d_call: NA
cdr3_aa: CASRMTGRDDYGYTF
cdr3_nt: TGTGCCAGCAGGATGACAGGACGAGACGACTATGGCTACACCTTC

clone_size: NA
j_call: TRBJ2-3
v_call: TRBV28
d_call: NA
cdr3_aa: CASSSTGTATDTQYF
cdr3_nt: TGTGCCAGCAGTTCCACAGGGACGGCCACAGATACGCAGTATTTT

clone_size: NA
j_call: TRBJ1-5
v_call: TRBV2
d_call: NA
cdr3_aa: CASTYRERNQPQHF
cdr3_nt: TGTGCCAGCACTTACAGGGAGCGGAATCAGCCCCAGCATTTT

clone_size: NA
j_call: TRBJ2-7
v_call: TRBV5-4
d_call: TRBD2
cdr3_aa: CASNRGGASGGGSEQYF
cdr3_nt: TGTGCCAGCAACCGCGGGGGGGCTAGCGGAGGGGGGAGCGAGCAGTACTTC

clone_size: NA
j_call: TRBJ2-1
v_call: TRBV6-1
d_call: TRBD2
cdr3_aa: CASSGARERGNEQFF
cdr3_nt: TGTGCCAGCAGTGGGGCGCGGGAGCGGGGCAATGAGCAGTTCTTC

clone_size: NA
j_call: TRBJ2-5
v_call: TRBV25-1
d_call: NA
cdr3_aa: CASSDRRPLRETQYF
cdr3_nt: TGTGCCAGCAGCGACAGGAGACCACTGCGAGAGACCCAGTACTTC

clone_size: NA
j_call: TRBJ2-7
v_call: TRBV30
d_call: TRBD1
cdr3_aa: CATQGDRVYEQYF
cdr3_nt: TGTGCCACCCAGGGGGACAGGGTGTACGAGCAGTACTTC

clone_size: NA
j_call: TRBJ2-7
v_call: TRBV15
d_call: NA
cdr3_aa: CATRHGGGYEQYF
cdr3_nt: TGTGCCACCCGACATGGGGGCGGCTACGAGCAGTACTTC

clone_size: NA
j_call: TRBJ1-5
v_call: TRBV10-3
d_call: NA
cdr3_aa: CAISESLSAGQPQHF
cdr3_nt: TGTGCCATCAGTGAGTCGTTGTCCGCGGGCCAGCCCCAGCATTTT

clone_size: NA
j_call: TRBJ1-1
v_call: TRBV19
d_call: NA
cdr3_aa: CASTGGISNTEAFF
cdr3_nt: TGTGCCAGTACGGGGGGGATCTCGAACACTGAAGCTTTCTTT

clone_size: once
j_call: TRBJ2-7
v_call: TRBV13
d_call: NA
cdr3_aa: CAIRESNYEQYF
cdr3_nt: TGTGCCATTAGGGAGTCCAACTACGAGCAGTACTTC

clone_size: NA
j_call: TRBJ2-3
v_call: TRBV19
d_call: TRBD2
cdr3_aa: CASSIDGQREDVDTQYF
cdr3_nt: TGTGCCAGTAGTATAGATGGCCAGCGGGAGGACGTAGATACGCAGTATTTT

clone_size: NA
j_call: TRBJ2-7
v_call: TRBV7-9
d_call: NA
cdr3_aa: CASSQDRASSYEQYF
cdr3_nt: TGTGCCAGCAGTCAGGACAGAGCGAGCTCCTACGAGCAGTACTTC

clone_size: NA
j_call: TRBJ2-7
v_call: TRBV11-2
d_call: TRBD2
cdr3_aa: CASSAIAGGSYEQYF
cdr3_nt: TGTGCCAGCAGCGCAATAGCGGGGGGCTCCTACGAGCAGTACTTC

clone_size: once
j_call: TRBJ1-2
v_call: TRBV6-5
d_call: NA
cdr3_aa: CASSSLDSYGYTF
cdr3_nt: TGTGCCAGCAGTTCTTTGGACAGCTATGGCTACACCTTC

clone_size: NA
j_call: TRBJ1-1
v_call: TRBV6-6
d_call: TRBD1
cdr3_aa: CASSPVTAGGTEAFF
cdr3_nt: TGTGCCAGCAGTCCCGTAACCGCAGGGGGCACTGAAGCTTTCTTT

clone_size: once
j_call: TRBJ1-4
v_call: TRBV4-1
d_call: TRBD1
cdr3_aa: CASSQDKGRGYATNEKLFF
cdr3_nt: TGCGCCAGCAGCCAAGATAAGGGCAGGGGGTATGCAACTAATGAAAAACTGTTTTTT

clone_size: NA
j_call: TRBJ2-2
v_call: TRBV5-1
d_call: TRBD2
cdr3_aa: CASSWTSGIRGELFF
cdr3_nt: TGCGCCAGCAGCTGGACTAGCGGGATCCGCGGGGAGCTGTTTTTT

clone_size: NA
j_call: TRBJ2-1
v_call: TRBV7-2
d_call: TRBD2
cdr3_aa: CASSGGLAGSIYEQFF
cdr3_nt: TGTGCCAGCAGCGGAGGACTAGCGGGATCGATCTATGAGCAGTTCTTC

clone_size: NA
j_call: TRBJ2-2
v_call: TRBV5-4
d_call: NA
cdr3_aa: CASSWTANTGELFF
cdr3_nt: TGTGCCAGCAGCTGGACTGCGAACACCGGGGAGCTGTTTTTT

clone_size: NA
j_call: TRBJ2-5
v_call: TRBV7-9
d_call: NA
cdr3_aa: CASSLLASIGQETQYF
cdr3_nt: TGTGCCAGCAGCTTACTAGCGTCTATCGGCCAAGAGACCCAGTACTTC

clone_size: NA
j_call: TRBJ2-7
v_call: TRBV19
d_call: NA
cdr3_aa: CASSTYLPSDEQYF
cdr3_nt: TGTGCCAGTAGTACTTACCTACCTTCGGACGAGCAGTACTTC

clone_size: NA
j_call: TRBJ1-1
v_call: TRBV5-6
d_call: NA
cdr3_aa: CASSLGQFMVTEAFF
cdr3_nt: TGTGCCAGCAGCTTGGGCCAGTTTATGGTGACTGAAGCTTTCTTT

clone_size: NA
j_call: TRBJ2-3
v_call: TRBV10-3
d_call: NA
cdr3_aa: CAISVNHGLADTQYF
cdr3_nt: TGTGCCATCAGTGTAAACCATGGCCTTGCAGATACGCAGTATTTT

clone_size: NA
j_call: TRBJ2-5
v_call: TRBV7-2
d_call: NA
cdr3_aa: CASSPTRRGETQYF
cdr3_nt: TGTGCCAGCAGCCCGACGAGGAGGGGCGAGACCCAGTACTTC

clone_size: NA
j_call: TRBJ2-3
v_call: TRBV6-5
d_call: TRBD2
cdr3_aa: CASSRAGDRTDTQYF
cdr3_nt: TGTGCCAGCAGCCGCGCGGGAGATCGCACAGATACGCAGTATTTT

clone_size: NA
j_call: TRBJ1-1
v_call: TRBV27
d_call: NA
cdr3_aa: CASSFAGPNTEAFF
cdr3_nt: TGTGCCAGCAGTTTCGCAGGGCCTAACACTGAAGCTTTCTTT

clone_size: NA
j_call: TRBJ2-7
v_call: TRBV11-2
d_call: NA
cdr3_aa: CASSFGRVDYEQYF
cdr3_nt: TGTGCCAGCAGCTTTGGGCGGGTTGACTACGAGCAGTACTTC

clone_size: NA
j_call: TRBJ2-1
v_call: TRBV15
d_call: TRBD2
cdr3_aa: CATSKTTSGIGGSYNEQFF
cdr3_nt: TGTGCCACCAGTAAGACGACTAGCGGGATCGGTGGCTCCTACAATGAGCAGTTCTTC

clone_size: once
j_call: TRBJ2-1
v_call: TRBV18
d_call: TRBD1
cdr3_aa: CASSLDRGRGDNEQFF
cdr3_nt: TGTGCCAGCTCACTCGACAGGGGGCGTGGGGACAATGAGCAGTTCTTC

clone_size: NA
j_call: TRBJ2-1
v_call: TRBV7-2
d_call: TRBD2
cdr3_aa: CASNGTSGFNEQFF
cdr3_nt: TGTGCCAGCAACGGGACTAGCGGGTTCAATGAGCAGTTCTTC

clone_size: NA
j_call: TRBJ1-1
v_call: TRBV7-2
d_call: TRBD1
cdr3_aa: CASSRHTGDTEAFF
cdr3_nt: TGTGCCAGCAGCCGACATACAGGGGATACTGAAGCTTTCTTT

clone_size: NA
j_call: TRBJ2-1
v_call: TRBV6-9
d_call: NA
cdr3_aa: CASSYQGNEQFF
cdr3_nt: TGTGCCAGCAGTTATCAGGGGAATGAGCAGTTCTTC

clone_size: NA
j_call: TRBJ2-7
v_call: TRBV7-2
d_call: NA
cdr3_aa: CASSSQGSYEQYF
cdr3_nt: TGTGCCAGCAGCTCACAGGGCTCCTACGAGCAGTACTTC

clone_size: NA
j_call: TRBJ2-2
v_call: TRBV6-5
d_call: NA
cdr3_aa: CASSPLGGSTGELFF
cdr3_nt: TGTGCCAGCAGCCCCCTAGGGGGAAGCACCGGGGAGCTGTTTTTT

clone_size: NA
j_call: TRBJ1-3
v_call: TRBV19
d_call: NA
cdr3_aa: CASSIARSSGNTIYF
cdr3_nt: TGTGCCAGTAGTATAGCCCGTTCCTCTGGAAACACCATATATTTT

clone_size: NA
j_call: TRBJ2-4
v_call: TRBV21-1
d_call: NA
cdr3_aa: CASSKESASGKVIQYF
cdr3_nt: TGTGCCAGCAGCAAAGAGTCGGCTAGCGGGAAAGTCATTCAGTACTTC